This record concerns one T cell receptor (beta chain) sequence. These data belong to a study of cytomegalovirus exposure and HLA in healthy donors. 60 Vbeta and 13 Jbeta primers were used in PCR. The data were produced by immunoSEQ multiplex PCR, yet TCRdb's version contains in-frame clones alone and is incomplete. The sample includes tens of thousands of clones, approximately 82% seen only once; the top ten take roughly 4%. The V segment lost 5 bases and the J segment 3 bases; nucleotides outside the gene matches: 6. The CDR3 covers 15 residues. The germline CDR1 and CDR2 sequences are SEHNR and FQNEAQ (reference sequence).

The TCR originated in a woman under 30 in good health and CMV-seronegative. Sequencing was performed on PBMCs. J is TRBJ1-4 and V is TRBV7-9, with 7 bases that match TRBD1. The DNA for the CDR3 is TGTGCCAGCAGCCAGAAGGGGGCGGCTAATGAAAAACTGTTTTTT. Translated: CASSQKGAANEKLFF. Combining the CDR3 with reference TRBV7-9 and TRBJ1-4 gives the whole variable domain DTGVSQNPRHKITKRGQNVTFRCDPISEHNRLYWYRQTLGQGPEFLTYFQNEAQLEKSRLLSDRFSAERPKGSFSTLEIQRTEQGDSAMYLCASSQKGAANEKLFFGSGTQLSVL.